One and the same sample provided the 14 T cell receptor beta chains below, sequenced in a study of shared clonotypes between healthy human individuals (dated by TCRdb to about 2020). The library was produced with the immunoSEQ multiplex PCR assay. TCRdb took this table from immuneACCESS and kept in-frame rearrangements with V and J called. Such tables lack part of the clones; where checked against another copy, unresolved V genes explain under half of the gap, and the rest is unexplained. Here the sample has some 500,000 clones; roughly 95% occur a single time. Approximately 0.06% of the sample is held by the ten biggest clonotypes. Sequencing used naive CD4+ T cells sorted from blood. What the cell subset or site label conveys for this sample: CD45RA+ positively selected. Receptors were obtained from a woman between 25 and 40 years old in good health.

V usage is TRBV5-1 and J usage is TRBJ2-3; D is perhaps TRBD2 (6 bases). This CDR3 region has 14 residues. Trimming removed 1 base at V and 2 bases at J, with 8 bases between. The germline V gene has CDR1 SGHRS and CDR2 YFSETQ. The CDR3 reads CASSLREYTDTQYF. The DNA for the CDR3 is TGCGCCAGCAGCTTGCGGGAGTACACAGATACGCAGTATTTT.

The gene calls are TRBV7-2 and TRBJ2-7; TRBD1 or TRBD2 may be the D gene (6 bases each). The CDR3 contains 11 residues. Per germline, CDR1 SGHTA and CDR2 FQGNSA. The ends were cut back, 5 bases at V and 7 bases at J, with 9 bases in the middle. CDR3 amino acids: CASSRGREQYF. DNA for the CDR3: TGTGCCAGCAGCCGGGGGCGGGAGCAGTACTTC.

This clone was observed once. The chain employs TRBV28 and TRBJ2-1, with D tentatively TRBD2 (7 bases). The CDR3 spans 16 residues. In germline, CDR1 is MDHEN, CDR2 SYDVKM. Trimming took 2 bases from V and 4 from J, leaving 15 bases between them. CDR3 protein: CASSLGLGGLYNEQFF. DNA of the CDR3: TGTGCCAGCAGTTTAGGCCTCGGGGGGCTGTACAATGAGCAGTTCTTC.

This clone was recorded a few times. The chain links TRBV2 to TRBJ1-2; 9 bases are a match to TRBD1. CDR1 and CDR2 (germline): SNHLY, FYNNEI. This CDR3 spans 16 amino acids. V lost 6 bases and J lost 2; bases outside the gene matches: 10. The CDR3 sequence is CASRAPGTGKNYGYTF. CDR3 coding DNA: TGTGCCAGCAGGGCACCTGGGACAGGGAAAAACTATGGCTACACCTTC.

The rearrangement links TRBV5-1 to TRBJ2-7, with D perhaps assigned TRBD1 or TRBD2 (5 bases each). Trimming shortened V by 0 bases and J by 8 bases, and 21 bases separated the two germline ends. The length of the CDR3 is 16 residues. Germline V gives CDR1 SGHRS, CDR2 YFSETQ. The CDR3 is CASSLAPARVGTKQYF. CDR3 bases: TGCGCCAGCAGCTTGGCCCCTGCCCGGGTTGGGACGAAGCAGTACTTC.

Only a few counts were recorded for this clone. The chain recombines TRBV7-9 with TRBJ2-3; TRBD1 aligns across 7 bases. From germline, CDR1 is SEHNR and CDR2 FQNEAQ (reference sequence). With V trimmed by 5 bases and J by 5 bases, 4 bases remained unmatched. There are 13 residues in the CDR3. CDR3 coding DNA: TGTGCCAGCAGCCCAAGGACAGGAGATACGCAGTATTTT. This encodes CASSPRTGDTQYF.

The genes are TRBV19 and TRBJ1-1; 9 bases are a match to TRBD1. The CDR3 extends over 14 amino acids. CDR1 LNHDA and CDR2 SQIVND come from the germline V gene (reference sequence). Trimming cost V 3 bases and J 6 bases; bases outside gene matches: 5. The CDR3 nucleotides are TGTGCCAGTAGTATTAGGGGACAGGGCCCTGAAGCTTTCTTT. This gives the protein CASSIRGQGPEAFF.

V usage is TRBV5-1 and J usage is TRBJ2-1, with 8 bases fitting TRBD2. The germline V gene has CDR1 SGHRS and CDR2 YFSETQ. CDR3 size: 14 residues. J lost 0 bases, V lost 7 bases, and 3 bases had no gene match. In DNA, the CDR3 is TGCGCCAGCGCCGGGACTAGCTCCTACAATGAGCAGTTCTTC. This gives the protein CASAGTSSYNEQFF.

The rearrangement uses TRBV6-5 and TRBJ2-1; 13 positions match TRBD2. Trimming took 3 bases from V and 8 from J; bases not matched to a gene: 4. Germline values: CDR1 MNHEY, CDR2 SVGAGI. The CDR3 length is 15 residues. CDR3 residues: CASSYRLAGGDEQFF. DNA for the CDR3: TGTGCCAGCAGTTATCGACTAGCGGGAGGAGATGAGCAGTTCTTC.

About this clone itself: This same CDR3 is encoded by further DNA sequences in the sample. This sequence joins TRBV28 and TRBJ1-2, with D unresolved. The CDR3 totals 13 residues. The germline V and J ends were trimmed by 5 bases and 2 bases, with 9 bases remaining between them. Germline-derived CDR1 and CDR2 are MDHEN and SYDVKM. The CDR3 DNA sequence: TGTGCCAGCAGTCGGACGGAGAACTATGGCTACACCTTC. Its translation: CASSRTENYGYTF.

This rearrangement joins TRBV6-5 to TRBJ1-1; D call uncertain. V was clipped by 2 bases and J by 1 base, with 5 bases between them. The CDR3 runs 13 residues. Germline loops: CDR1 MNHEY, CDR2 SVGAGI. CDR3 DNA sequence: TGTGCCAGCAGTTACCGGCAGAACACTGAAGCTTTCTTT. Translation: CASSYRQNTEAFF.

This sequence joins TRBV6-1 and TRBJ2-4; TRBD1 or TRBD2 may be the D gene (5 bases each). V shed 3 bases and J shed 12 bases, with 24 bases lying between them. The germline CDR1 and CDR2 sequences are MNHNS and SASEGT. The CDR3 is 16 residues long. The CDR3 nucleotides read TGTGCCAGCAGTGACGGGGTGGGGCAGACCGGCTGGGATCAGTACTTC. Its protein product is CASSDGVGQTGWDQYF.

This chain uses TRBV7-2 with TRBJ2-7; 8 nucleotides align to TRBD1. The CDR3 runs to 15 residues. The germline V gene has CDR1 SGHTA and CDR2 FQGNSA. V lost 6 bases to trimming and J lost 4 bases; unmatched junction nucleotides: 11. CDR3 nucleotide sequence: TGTGCCAGCAGTCTGGCGGGCCAGGGGGCTTACGAGCAGTACTTC. As protein: CASSLAGQGAYEQYF. The whole variable domain, remainder taken from reference TRBV7-2 and TRBJ2-7, is GAGVSQSPSNKVTEKGKDVELRCDPISGHTALYWYRQSLGQGLEFLIYFQGNSAPDKSGLPSDRFSAERTGGSVSTLTIQRTQQEDSAVYLCASSLAGQGAYEQYFGPGTRLTVT.

In this sample, this clone turned up a few times. The J gene is TRBJ1-3, the V gene TRBV7-4; D possibly corresponds to TRBD1 (5 bases). CDR3 size: 11 residues. The V gene lost 6 bases and the J gene lost 10 bases, with 10 bases spanning the gap. The germline gives CDR1 SGHVT, CDR2 SQSDAQ. CDR3 nucleotide sequence: TGTGCCAGCAGTGGCAGGGAGACCATATATTTT. Translation gives CASSGRETIYF.